The 14 T cell receptor beta chains below come from one sample, sequenced in a study of PD-1 blockade in classical Hodgkin lymphoma. The repertoire was sequenced with immunoSEQ multiplex PCR; TCRdb's copy has only in-frame clones and lacks some. The data hold around 100,000 clones, with about 89% observed a single time. Every patient was affected by relapse after autologous stem cell transplantation, while exposure to brentuximab vedotin was not uniform. The material sequenced was peripheral blood mononuclear cells (PBMCs), taken before the second cycle of nivolumab. These receptors were collected from a human donor with classical Hodgkin lymphoma.

J is TRBJ1-6 and V is TRBV6-4; 9 nucleotides match TRBD1. CDR3 length: 16 residues. Trimming took 7 bases from V and 0 from J; bases not matched to a gene: 4. Germline loops: CDR1 MRHNA, CDR2 SNTAGT. This CDR3 reads CASTGTGSSYNSPLHF. The CDR3 bases are TGTGCCAGCACCGGGACAGGGAGCTCCTATAATTCACCCCTCCACTTT.

The chain links TRBV7-9 to TRBJ2-3; no firm D call. V dropped 2 bases and J dropped 5 bases, with 8 bases sitting between them. The CDR3 consists of 13 residues. Germline loops: CDR1 SEHNR, CDR2 FQNEAQ (reference sequence). The DNA for the CDR3 is TGTGCCAGCAGCTTATGGTTTCGAGATACGCAGTATTTT. This gives the protein CASSLWFRDTQYF.

The chain employs TRBV11-1 and TRBJ2-1, with 10 bases matching TRBD1. The V and J ends lost 1 base and 5 bases, in that order; junction bases with no gene match: 2. This CDR3 is built from 15 residues. CDR1 and CDR2 (germline): SGHAT, FQDESV (reference sequence). The CDR3 DNA reads TGTGCCAGCAGCTTAGTAGGACAGGGGGACAATGAGCAGTTCTTC. Its translation is CASSLVGQGDNEQFF.

This clone has only a few counts. The chain uses TRBV2 and TRBJ1-2; D gene unclear. The CDR3 covers 11 residues. Looked up from germline, CDR1 is SNHLY and CDR2 is FYNNEI. V lost 6 bases and J 4 bases, leaving 6 bases between the germline ends. The CDR3: CASREAYGYTF. The CDR3 DNA sequence: TGTGCCAGCAGGGAGGCCTATGGCTACACCTTC.

The chain employs TRBV14 and TRBJ1-1, with D possibly TRBD1 on 5 matching bases. The CDR3 length is 15 residues. In germline, CDR1 is SGHDN, CDR2 FVKESK. Trimming stripped 1 base from V and 7 bases from J, with 16 bases between. Here the CDR3 DNA reads TGTGCCAGCAGCCAAGTCGGGGGTATCCTTTTTGAAGCTTTCTTT. This encodes CASSQVGGILFEAFF.

The chain links TRBV11-3 to TRBJ1-1; D remains ambiguous. In germline, CDR1 is SGHNT, CDR2 YENEEA. The length of the CDR3 is 12 residues. Trimming removed 5 bases at V and 1 base at J, with 5 bases between. This chain's CDR3 is CASSGRNTEAFF. Written as DNA, the CDR3 is TGTGCCAGCAGCGGTAGGAACACTGAAGCTTTCTTT.

The V gene is TRBV19, the J gene TRBJ1-2; 10 nucleotides match TRBD1. The CDR3 totals 16 residues. Trimming cost V 1 base and J 8 bases; bases outside gene matches: 10. Germline loops: CDR1 LNHDA, CDR2 SQIVND (reference sequence). For the CDR3, the DNA is TGTGCCAGTAGTATAGTATGGGACAGGGGTACAAGAGGCTACACCTTC. Translated: CASSIVWDRGTRGYTF.

The genes are TRBV30 and TRBJ2-7; no reliable D call. V lost 2 bases and J lost 6, with 8 bases in between. The germline gives CDR1 GTSNPN, CDR2 SVGIG (reference sequence). There are 11 residues in the CDR3. The CDR3 sequence is CAWSIAGEQYF. The CDR3 DNA is TGTGCCTGGAGTATCGCTGGCGAGCAGTACTTC.

The chain links TRBV6-8 to TRBJ1-6, with D perhaps matching TRBD1 (5 bases). CDR3 size: 15 residues. The ends were cut back, 2 bases at V and 7 bases at J, with 12 bases in the middle. Looked up from germline, CDR1 is MNHGY and CDR2 is SAAAGT. The CDR3 sequence is CASSYVGRGNSPLHF. The CDR3 bases are TGTGCCAGCAGTTACGTGGGACGGGGGAATTCACCCCTCCACTTT.

The chain couples TRBV27 to TRBJ2-2; 8 nucleotides agree with TRBD1. The germline gives CDR1 MNHEY, CDR2 SMNVEV (reference sequence). The trim removed 4 bases at V and 6 bases at J, leaving 7 bases unmatched. The CDR3 is 15 amino acids. CDR3 nucleotides: TGTGCCAGCAGTTGGGGCAGGGGGCGCCCCGGGGAGCTGTTTTTT. This codes for CASSWGRGRPGELFF.

The sample holds a few counts of this clone. V and J are TRBV5-1 and TRBJ2-7, with D possibly being TRBD1 or TRBD2 (6 bases each). Trimming removed 4 bases from V and 5 bases from J, with 16 bases in between. Germline CDR1 is SGHRS and CDR2 is YFSETQ. This CDR3 comprises 14 residues. CDR3 bases: TGCGCCAGCAGCCCCACAGGGTCTAGCGACGAGCAGTACTTC. This codes for CASSPTGSSDEQYF. Looking up the rest from reference TRBV5-1 and TRBJ2-7 gives the full variable domain: KAGVTQTPRYLIKTRGQQVTLSCSPISGHRSVSWYQQTPGQGLQFLFEYFSETQRNKGNFPGRFSGRQFSNSRSEMNVSTLELGDSALYLCASSPTGSSDEQYFGPGTRLTVT.

The chain employs TRBV7-6 and TRBJ2-2, with a tentative D call TRBD1 (6 bases). Germline V gene data show CDR1 as SGHVS and CDR2 as FNYEAQ. The CDR3 has 16 amino acids. V lost 4 bases and J lost 4, with 16 bases in between. For the CDR3, the DNA is TGTGCCAGCAGCTCCTCACCCGCCAGGGGCACCGGGGAGCTGTTTTTT. Translating it yields CASSSSPARGTGELFF.

The rearrangement links TRBV4-1 to TRBJ2-1, with a weak D call TRBD2 (6 bases). This CDR3 comprises 17 residues. Germline CDR1 reads MGHRA; CDR2 reads YSYEKL. V dropped 3 bases and J dropped 0 bases, with 15 bases sitting between them. The CDR3 loop reads CASSHLDLGLSYNEQFF. The CDR3 DNA sequence: TGCGCCAGCAGCCACCTCGACTTGGGACTCTCCTACAATGAGCAGTTCTTC.

The chain links TRBV5-1 to TRBJ1-5; no clear D. Germline V gives CDR1 SGHRS, CDR2 YFSETQ. Trimming left V 0 bases short and J 9 bases short, with 10 bases between. The CDR3 spans 13 residues. The CDR3 bases are TGCGCCAGCAGCTTGGAGGGCGCGGGGCCCCAGCATTTT. Its translation is CASSLEGAGPQHF.